The present T cell receptor beta chain was sequenced within a study of shared clonotypes between healthy human individuals. Note on this clone: The antigen is not known.

For sorted subsets, 150 to 200 ng DNA per replicate equaled about 31,000 T cell genomes. In the source study's methods: Filtering differed, since immunoSEQ gave only junction sequences and no quality scores. Assay used: immunoSEQ multiplex PCR; TCRdb lists only in-frame clones, some missing. V, J and clone size derive from that table, while D and trimming were established from the DNA sequence. The data contain about 2.1 million clones, just under 95% of them singletons. Study-wide results and limits: What rarefaction showed was incomplete sorted-subset sequencing despite large depth. A limitation of the genetic and exposure-history diversity represented arose from few donors.

This CDR3 is built from 12 residues. The germline gives CDR1 SGDLS, CDR2 YYNGEE. V was shortened by 4 bases and J by 15 bases, with 17 bases between the two germline ends. CD45RO negativity and positive selection for CCR7 defined naive CD8 cells, a population that excluded terminally differentiated effector memory CD45RA+ cells. The origin of this receptor is a man aged 18 to 35 in good health. Some clones in this sample may be carry-over from other donors' samples. Sequencing was carried out using naive CD8+ T cells from PBMCs. The J gene is TRBJ2-1, the V gene TRBV9; possibly TRBD1 or TRBD2 for D (7 bases each). The CDR3 DNA sequence: TGTGCCAGCAGCACTGGGGGGGACAGTCCGTTCTTC. Translating gives CASSTGGDSPFF. Full variable domain (outside the CDR3, taken from reference TRBV9 and TRBJ2-1): DSGVTQTPKHLITATGQRVTLRCSPRSGDLSVYWYQQSLDQGLQFLIQYYNGEERAKGNILERFSAQQFPDLHSELNLSSLELGDSALYFCASSTGGDSPFFGPGTRLTVL.